This TCR beta chain derives from a study of blood T cells in healthy people across ages. Looked up from germline, CDR1 is MNHNS and CDR2 is SASEGT. V was pared by 11 bases and J by 1 base, with 11 bases between. The CDR3 runs to 13 residues. A sample-barcoded 5' primer and a J-beta primer mix were used in a second PCR of about 6 to 11 cycles. TCRdb analysed the 5' RACE reads with MiXCR anew, one entry per CDR3 protein. The repertoire holds more than 450,000 distinct CDR3 sequences, with approximately 26% as singletons. This same sample was also part of a study on T cells of mothers and their children.

The V and J genes are TRBV6-1 and TRBJ2-2; TRBD1 might be the D (5 bases). Input material: blood. The TCR comes from a boy between 2 and 10 years old in good health. The CDR3 is CACDDRNTGELFF. The CDR3 region has the DNA TGTGCCTGCGATGACAGGAACACCGGGGAGCTGTTTTTT.